Following are 13 T cell receptor beta chains from one sample sequenced in a study of early T cells in non-severe SARS-CoV-2 infection. TCRdb re-called the 5' RACE reads through MiXCR, storing one row per CDR3 protein. The sample gives fewer than 85,000 distinct CDR3 sequences, 8.5% to 10% of which show up once; around 4.6% is in the top ten. Material for sequencing was whole blood. Every receptor here comes from an adult who was a healthcare worker with PCR-confirmed SARS-CoV-2 infection or an uninfected control (not recorded which).

The sample holds many counts of this clonotype. The rearrangement joins TRBV20-1 to TRBJ2-5, with 14 nucleotides matching TRBD2. Germline CDR1 and CDR2: DFQATT and SNEGSKA (reference sequence). V lost 6 bases, J lost 2 bases, and 11 bases stayed unmatched. CDR3 length: 17 residues. CDR3 in DNA: TGCAGTGCCCCCGGGACTAGCGGGAGAACGGGGCAAGAGACCCAGTACTTC. Encoded protein: CSAPGTSGRTGQETQYF.

This clonotype was counted many times. The CDR3 DNA is TGTGCCAGCAGGCCTCAACCAGGGGGCCCTGGGGCCAACGTCCTGACTTTC. Protein: CASRPQPGGPGANVLTF. The chain recombines TRBV6-5 with TRBJ2-6, with 8 positions matching TRBD1. This CDR3 spans 17 amino acids. The germline V gene has CDR1 MNHEY and CDR2 SVGAGI. With V trimmed by 6 bases and J by 2 bases, 9 bases remained unmatched.

This clonotype was picked up a small number of times. J is TRBJ2-2 and V is TRBV7-3; tentatively, D is TRBD1 or TRBD2 (5 bases each). With 5 bases removed from V and 3 bases from J, the gap between germline ends came to 13 bases. The CDR3 covers 15 residues. Per the germline V gene, CDR1 is SGHTA and CDR2 is FQGTGA. CDR3 loop: CASSVSGADTGELFF. The CDR3 nucleotides are TGTGCCAGCAGCGTATCCGGGGCCGACACCGGGGAGCTGTTTTTT.

The chain combines TRBV4-1 with TRBJ2-7, with 7 bases fitting TRBD2. Germline-derived CDR1 and CDR2 are MGHRA and YSYEKL. The CDR3 contains 17 residues. V was pared by 0 bases and J by 4 bases, with 12 bases of the junction left unmatched. CDR3 bases: TGCGCCAGCAGCCAAGATCAGGGCAGGGAGGGATCGTACGAGCAGTACTTC. Its translation: CASSQDQGREGSYEQYF.

The chain uses TRBV28 and TRBJ2-1; the D is unclear. CDR3 length: 8 amino acids. Germline lookup yields CDR1 MDHEN and CDR2 SYDVKM. The V and J ends lost 11 bases and 6 bases respectively, with 2 bases between them. For the CDR3, the DNA is TGTGCCCTCAATGAGCAGTTCTTC. It yields the protein CALNEQFF.

This clonotype was seen many times. The genes are TRBV20-1 and TRBJ2-7; TRBD2 is a possible D gene (6 bases). Trimming pared 5 bases from V and 0 bases from J, leaving 17 bases between. Germline values: CDR1 DFQATT, CDR2 SNEGSKA (reference sequence). The CDR3 extends over 15 amino acids. CDR3 residues: CSAPGPRGLSYEQYF. The CDR3 bases are TGCAGTGCTCCGGGTCCGAGGGGACTCTCCTACGAGCAGTACTTC.

This clonotype has more than one count but fewer than ten. The chain uses TRBV4-1 and TRBJ2-1; 10 nucleotides match TRBD2. Per the germline V gene, CDR1 is MGHRA and CDR2 is YSYEKL. V trimming: 4 bases; J trimming: 0 bases; junction bases outside the gene matches: 12. The CDR3 consists of 19 residues. The CDR3 DNA reads TGCGCCAGCAGCCGCATCCCGGGACTAGCGAGGAGCTCCTACAATGAGCAGTTCTTC. It yields the protein CASSRIPGLARSSYNEQFF.

This clonotype was seen only once. The gene calls are TRBV12-3 or TRBV12-4 and TRBJ2-4; D remains unclear. The CDR3 length is 14 residues. Trimming took 6 bases from V and 8 from J, leaving 17 bases between them. CDR3 sequence (DNA): TGTGCCAGCAGCCCCGGTCAGGCTCGATACATTCAGTACTTC. As protein: CASSPGQARYIQYF.

This clonotype was seen many times. V usage is TRBV19 and J usage is TRBJ1-2; no clear D. Germline-derived CDR1 and CDR2 are LNHDA and SQIVND (reference sequence). The CDR3 sequence is 14 residues long. The V end was cut by 7 bases, the J end by 3 bases, with 15 bases between. This CDR3 is CASKLVGRDYGYTF. As DNA, the CDR3 is TGTGCCAGTAAACTAGTCGGGCGAGACTATGGCTACACCTTC. The variable domain in full, completed from reference TRBV19 and TRBJ1-2, reads DGGITQSPKYLFRKEGQNVTLSCEQNLNHDAMYWYRQDPGQGLRLIYYSQIVNDFQKGDIAEGYSVSREKKESFPLTVTSAQKNPTAFYLCASKLVGRDYGYTFGSGTRLTVV.

This clonotype has only a few counts. The rearrangement uses TRBV11-2 and TRBJ1-2, with a possible D match to TRBD1 (5 bases). The CDR3 has 14 amino acids. Germline V gene sequence: CDR1 SGHAT, CDR2 FQNNGV. V lost 2 bases to trimming and J lost 1 base, with 8 bases between them. CDR3 DNA: TGTGCCAGCAGCTTAACAGGTTTTAACTATGGCTACACCTTC. This sequence encodes CASSLTGFNYGYTF.

The CDR3 DNA follows: TGTGCCAGCAGCTTGAATCAGGTTGAGACCCAGTACTTC. Protein: CASSLNQVETQYF. J is TRBJ2-5 and V is TRBV7-7; D gene ambiguous. V was pared by 3 bases and J by 5 bases, with 10 bases between. Looked up from germline, CDR1 is SSHAT and CDR2 is FNYEAQ (reference sequence). This CDR3 contains 13 residues. Looking up the rest from reference TRBV7-7 and TRBJ2-5 gives the full variable domain: GAGVSQSPRYKVTKRGQDVTLRCDPISSHATLYWYQQALGQGPEFLTYFNYEAQPDKSGLPSDRFSAERPEGSISTLTIQRTEQRDSAMYRCASSLNQVETQYFGPGTRLLVL.

This clonotype was seen many times. CDR3 amino acids: CASRHNPGLAGVEQYF. The CDR3 DNA follows: TGTGCCAGCAGACACAATCCGGGACTAGCGGGAGTGGAACAGTACTTC. V gene TRBV27 combines with J gene TRBJ2-7; 14 nucleotides line up with TRBD2. Germline CDR1 reads MNHEY; CDR2 reads SMNVEV (reference sequence). The CDR3 is made up of 16 amino acids. V shed 6 bases and J 10 bases; nucleotides not matched to a gene: 14.

At least ten counts were recorded for this clonotype. This chain links TRBV7-2 with TRBJ2-7; D assignment may be TRBD1 or TRBD2 (5 bases each). V lost 5 bases and J lost 7, with 18 bases in between. Per the germline V gene, CDR1 is SGHTA and CDR2 is FQGNSA. The CDR3 loop spans 14 amino acids. CDR3 in DNA: TGTGCCAGCAGCCCCTCGCCGGGGCTGGGGGAGCAGTACTTC. It translates to CASSPSPGLGEQYF.